Listed below are T cell receptor beta chains from one sample, sequenced in a study of metastatic and nonmetastatic thyroid tumors. MiXCR re-clonotyped the PCR reads for TCRdb. Among 21,000 or so clones listed, more than 15% were seen once. Material: blood. These receptors originate from a female donor with papillary thyroid cancer or a benign thyroid nodule (not recorded which). Some clones in this sample may be carry-over from other donors' samples. The conserved cysteine and the conserved F or W are not part of the CDR3 here. Not every row has a clone size; where given, it reads once, few, many or a size class.

j_gene: TRBJ2-2; v_gene: TRBV7-2; abundance: many; CDR3aa: ASSLWGGLYTGELF
j_gene: TRBJ1-6; v_gene: TRBV20-1; abundance: many; CDR3aa: SARDRRDNSPLH
j_gene: TRBJ1-6; v_gene: TRBV5-1; abundance: many; CDR3aa: ASSLERPRNSPLH
j_gene: TRBJ2-7; v_gene: TRBV6-1; abundance: medium-sized; CDR3aa: ASSENAASSYEQY
j_gene: TRBJ2-7; v_gene: TRBV12-5; abundance: NA; CDR3aa: ASIPSWRDNHEQY
j_gene: TRBJ1-1; v_gene: TRBV6-6; abundance: many; CDR3aa: ASSIRRTNRVEGTEAF
j_gene: TRBJ2-7; v_gene: TRBV6-1; abundance: medium-sized; CDR3aa: ASSPQGAVVYEQY
j_gene: TRBJ2-2; v_gene: TRBV7-8; abundance: NA; CDR3aa: ASSLSLKNTGELF
j_gene: TRBJ1-5; v_gene: TRBV6-1; abundance: NA; CDR3aa: ASSQAGGPNQPQH
j_gene: TRBJ1-5; v_gene: TRBV6-2/TRBV6-3; abundance: medium-sized; CDR3aa: ASSDDREYQPQH
j_gene: TRBJ1-4; v_gene: TRBV5-1; abundance: many; CDR3aa: ASSTGGIGEKLF
j_gene: TRBJ1-1; v_gene: TRBV5-6; abundance: many; CDR3aa: ASSFSTGGTEAF
j_gene: TRBJ2-7; v_gene: TRBV14; abundance: NA; CDR3aa: ASSQGWNEQY
j_gene: TRBJ1-6; v_gene: TRBV18; abundance: NA; CDR3aa: ASSPAGVGGLNSPLH
j_gene: TRBJ2-7; v_gene: TRBV5-1; abundance: NA; CDR3aa: ASSWGQGGEQY
j_gene: TRBJ1-1; v_gene: TRBV5-6; abundance: many; CDR3aa: ASSRLGWRNTEAF
j_gene: TRBJ2-2; v_gene: TRBV10-1; abundance: many; CDR3aa: ASRGMSGELF
j_gene: TRBJ1-2; v_gene: TRBV11-2; abundance: many; CDR3aa: ASSSTGQEFYGYT
j_gene: TRBJ2-5; v_gene: TRBV2; abundance: many; CDR3aa: ASSVGGSKETQY
j_gene: TRBJ2-4; v_gene: TRBV18; abundance: NA; CDR3aa: ASSPGLAGNIQY
j_gene: TRBJ1-6; v_gene: TRBV2; abundance: many; CDR3aa: ASSEFRTGRSPLH
j_gene: TRBJ1-1; v_gene: TRBV7-9; abundance: NA; CDR3aa: ASRLRGRGTEAF
j_gene: TRBJ2-7; v_gene: TRBV19; abundance: few; CDR3aa: ASSIGRSEQY